This T cell receptor beta chain was identified during a study of cytomegalovirus exposure and HLA in healthy donors. Each donor was nominally healthy when sampled (though unrecorded immune exposures were likely). The primer mix had 60 Vbeta and 13 Jbeta primers. The repertoire was sequenced with immunoSEQ multiplex PCR; TCRdb's copy has only in-frame clones and lacks some. The sample has about 140,000 clones, 82% seen once. The receptor comes from a man aged 30-40 years in good health and CMV-seropositive. The sequencing sample was made of PBMCs.

DNA for the CDR3: TGTGCCAGCATAGGGGGGCTAGCGGGGGCCTATAACACAGATACGCAGTATTTT. This gives the protein CASIGGLAGAYNTDTQYF. The chain has TRBV25-1 and TRBJ2-3, with 10 bases identical to TRBD2. V shed 7 bases and J 2 bases; nucleotides not matched to a gene: 15. Germline assignment: CDR1 MGHDK and CDR2 SYGVNS. The CDR3 loop spans 18 amino acids.